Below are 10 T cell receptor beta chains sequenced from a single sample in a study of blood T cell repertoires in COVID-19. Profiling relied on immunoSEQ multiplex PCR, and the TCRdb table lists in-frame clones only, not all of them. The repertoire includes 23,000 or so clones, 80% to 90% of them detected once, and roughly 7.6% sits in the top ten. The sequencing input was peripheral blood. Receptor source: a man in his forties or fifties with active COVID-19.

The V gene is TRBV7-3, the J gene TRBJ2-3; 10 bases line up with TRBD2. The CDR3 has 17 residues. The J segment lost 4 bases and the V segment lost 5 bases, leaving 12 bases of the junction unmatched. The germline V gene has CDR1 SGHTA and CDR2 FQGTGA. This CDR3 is CASSTEQLAGWADTQYF. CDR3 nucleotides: TGTGCCAGCAGCACCGAACAACTAGCGGGGTGGGCAGATACGCAGTATTTT.

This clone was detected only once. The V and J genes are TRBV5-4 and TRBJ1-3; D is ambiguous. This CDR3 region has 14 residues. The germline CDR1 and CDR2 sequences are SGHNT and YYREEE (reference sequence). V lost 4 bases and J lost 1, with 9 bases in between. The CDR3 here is CASSPYSSGNTIYF. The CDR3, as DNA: TGTGCCAGCAGCCCGTATTCGTCTGGAAACACCATATATTTT.

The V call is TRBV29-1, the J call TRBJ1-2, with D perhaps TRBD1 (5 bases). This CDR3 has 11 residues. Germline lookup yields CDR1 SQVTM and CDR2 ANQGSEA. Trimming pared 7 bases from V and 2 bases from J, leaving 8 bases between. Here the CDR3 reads CSGGSNYGYTF. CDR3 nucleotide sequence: TGCAGCGGGGGCAGCAACTATGGCTACACCTTC.

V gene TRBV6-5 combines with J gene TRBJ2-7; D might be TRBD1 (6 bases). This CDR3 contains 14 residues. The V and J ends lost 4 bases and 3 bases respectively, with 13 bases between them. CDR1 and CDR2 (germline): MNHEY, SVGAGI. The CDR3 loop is CASSFRDNRYEQYF. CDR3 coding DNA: TGTGCCAGCAGTTTCCGGGACAATCGCTACGAGCAGTACTTC.

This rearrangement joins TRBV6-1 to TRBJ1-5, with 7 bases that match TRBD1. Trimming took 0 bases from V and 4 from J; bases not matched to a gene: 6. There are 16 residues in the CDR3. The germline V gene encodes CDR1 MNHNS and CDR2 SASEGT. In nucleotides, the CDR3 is TGTGCCAGCAGTGAAGCGACAGGGTCTTGGAATCAGCCCCAGCATTTT. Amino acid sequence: CASSEATGSWNQPQHF.

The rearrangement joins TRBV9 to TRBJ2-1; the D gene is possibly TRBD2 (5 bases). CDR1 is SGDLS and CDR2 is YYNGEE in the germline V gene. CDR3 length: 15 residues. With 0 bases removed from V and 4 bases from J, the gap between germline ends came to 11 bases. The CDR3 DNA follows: TGTGCCAGCAGCGTAGACTCTAGCTCTTACAATGAGCAGTTCTTC. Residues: CASSVDSSSYNEQFF.

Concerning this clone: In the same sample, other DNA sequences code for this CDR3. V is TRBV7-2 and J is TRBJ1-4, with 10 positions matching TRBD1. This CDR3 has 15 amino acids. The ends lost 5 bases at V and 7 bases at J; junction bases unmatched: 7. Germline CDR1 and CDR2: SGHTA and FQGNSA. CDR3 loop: CASSPDRGRGEKLFF. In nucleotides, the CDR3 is TGTGCCAGCAGCCCTGACAGGGGGCGCGGTGAAAAACTGTTTTTT. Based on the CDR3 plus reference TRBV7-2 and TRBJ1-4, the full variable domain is GAGVSQSPSNKVTEKGKDVELRCDPISGHTALYWYRQSLGQGLEFLIYFQGNSAPDKSGLPSDRFSAERTGGSVSTLTIQRTQQEDSAVYLCASSPDRGRGEKLFFGSGTQLSVL.

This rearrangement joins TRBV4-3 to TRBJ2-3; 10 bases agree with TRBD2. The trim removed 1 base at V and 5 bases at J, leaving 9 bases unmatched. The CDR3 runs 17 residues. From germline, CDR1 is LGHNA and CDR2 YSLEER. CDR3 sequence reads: CASSQAAASSGRDTQYF. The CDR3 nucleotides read TGCGCCAGCAGCCAAGCGGCGGCGTCTAGCGGGAGAGATACGCAGTATTTT.

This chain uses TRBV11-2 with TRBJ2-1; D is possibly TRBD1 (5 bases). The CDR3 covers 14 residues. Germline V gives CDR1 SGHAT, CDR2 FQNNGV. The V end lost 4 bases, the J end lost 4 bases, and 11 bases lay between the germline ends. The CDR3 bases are TGTGCCAGCAGCTCCCGACAGATTTACAATGAGCAGTTCTTC. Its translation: CASSSRQIYNEQFF.

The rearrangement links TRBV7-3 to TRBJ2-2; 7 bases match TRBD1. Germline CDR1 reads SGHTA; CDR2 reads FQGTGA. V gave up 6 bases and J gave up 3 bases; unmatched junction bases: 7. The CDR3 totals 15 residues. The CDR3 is CASSQDRSDTGELFF. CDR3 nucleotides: TGTGCCAGCAGTCAGGACAGGTCGGACACCGGGGAGCTGTTTTTT.